The 22 T cell receptor beta chains below all came from one sample that was sequenced in a study of T cells in Graves' hyperthyroidism and ophthalmopathy. Amplification of TCR beta CDR3 regions used RNA as the template. Carried out on the TCR CDR3, a first-round RT-PCR used the HTBI primer set. TCRdb recomputed calls from the multiplex PCR reads with MiXCR, one row per CDR3 protein. The sample carries 400,000 to 600,000 distinct CDR3 sequences, around 20% recorded once. The source material was blood. Every receptor here comes from a man between 18 and 35 years old with Graves' hyperthyroidism.

This clonotype was seen ten or more times. The rearrangement links TRBV4-1 to TRBJ1-1, with a weak D call TRBD1 (5 bases). Looked up from germline, CDR1 is MGHRA and CDR2 is YSYEKL. V was cut by 0 bases and J by 6 bases, with 14 bases left in between. The CDR3 loop spans 15 amino acids. CDR3 region: CASSQDVGTAAEAFF. The CDR3 DNA is TGCGCCAGCAGCCAAGATGTAGGGACTGCGGCTGAAGCTTTCTTT.

This clonotype was found many times. The chain couples TRBV28 to TRBJ1-1; no clear D. The CDR3 totals 15 residues. V was cut by 4 bases and J by 0 bases, with 12 bases left in between. The V gene's germline CDR1 is MDHEN and CDR2 SYDVKM. The CDR3 DNA is TGTGCCAGCAGTTCAACACTCCCCTTGAACACTGAAGCTTTCTTT. Its protein is CASSSTLPLNTEAFF. Full variable domain (missing parts from reference TRBV28 and TRBJ1-1): DVKVTQSSRYLVKRTGEKVFLECVQDMDHENMFWYRQDPGLGLRLIYFSYDVKMKEKGDIPEGYSVSREKKERFSLILESASTNQTSMYLCASSSTLPLNTEAFFGQGTRLTVV.

The chain links TRBV11-2 to TRBJ1-2; 7 positions agree with TRBD1. The CDR3 is made up of 16 amino acids. The germline CDR1 and CDR2 sequences are SGHAT and FQNNGV. V lost 2 bases, J lost 4 bases, and 10 bases stayed unmatched. CDR3 residues: CASSLRPGTAVYGYTF. CDR3 coding DNA: TGTGCCAGCAGCTTACGTCCTGGGACAGCGGTCTATGGCTACACCTTC.

The CDR3 region has the DNA TGCAGTGCCTTCATTCGGACAGGGAATTCACCCCTCCACTTT. Translating it yields CSAFIRTGNSPLHF. This rearrangement joins TRBV20-1 to TRBJ1-6; 8 nucleotides line up with TRBD1. Trimming at V came to 6 bases and at J to 7 bases, leaving 8 bases not matched to a gene. Germline V CDR1 and CDR2: DFQATT, SNEGSKA (reference sequence). CDR3 length equals 14 residues.

This clonotype has a count of ten or more. The chain recombines TRBV7-8 with TRBJ2-5; D unresolved. The ends were cut back, 4 bases at V and 9 bases at J, with 9 bases in the middle. Germline loops: CDR1 SGHVS, CDR2 FQNEAQ. The CDR3 totals 11 residues. The CDR3 region is CASSSEKSQYF. The CDR3 DNA sequence: TGTGCCAGCAGCTCAGAGAAGTCCCAGTACTTC. The full variable domain, its missing parts supplied by reference TRBV7-8 and TRBJ2-5, is GAGVSQSPRYKVAKRGQDVALRCDPISGHVSLFWYQQALGQGPEFLTYFQNEAQLDKSGLPSDRFFAERPEGSVSTLKIQRTQQEDSAVYLCASSSEKSQYFGPGTRLLVL.

In this sample, this clonotype turned up many times. The gene calls are TRBV6-4 and TRBJ2-5; D possibly corresponds to TRBD2 (5 bases). This CDR3 has 13 amino acids. Germline values: CDR1 MRHNA, CDR2 SNTAGT. V dropped 4 bases and J dropped 6 bases, with 12 bases sitting between them. The CDR3 loop reads CASSVDPGKTQYF. The DNA of the CDR3 is TGTGCCAGCAGTGTGGACCCGGGAAAGACCCAGTACTTC.

This clonotype was counted at least ten times. J is TRBJ2-5 and V is TRBV2; D uncertain. This CDR3 is built from 14 residues. Trimming removed 9 bases from V and 1 base from J, with 15 bases in between. Germline V gives CDR1 SNHLY, CDR2 FYNNEI. The CDR3 nucleotides are TGTGCCAGTACCGCGGTCGGCTTCCAAGAGACCCAGTACTTC. Encoded protein: CASTAVGFQETQYF.

The chain combines TRBV28 with TRBJ1-1, with D maybe TRBD1 (6 bases). The ends were cut back, 8 bases at V and 3 bases at J, with 13 bases in the middle. Germline V gene lookup returns CDR1 MDHEN and CDR2 SYDVKM. This CDR3 region has 13 residues. CDR3 DNA sequence: TGTGCCAGCTTCGACAGGATGGACACTGAAGCTTTCTTT. Residues: CASFDRMDTEAFF.

This clonotype was counted many times. V and J are TRBV6-1 and TRBJ2-7; D call uncertain. CDR3 length equals 13 residues. The V gene's germline CDR1 is MNHNS and CDR2 SASEGT. V gave up 4 bases and J gave up 0 bases, with 7 bases separating them. DNA of the CDR3: TGTGCCAGCAGTGCGAAGGGCTCCTACGAGCAGTACTTC. Translated, it gives CASSAKGSYEQYF.

This clonotype has a count of ten or more. The chain joins TRBV6-1 to TRBJ1-5; D is ambiguous. In germline, CDR1 is MNHNS, CDR2 SASEGT. The CDR3 length is 13 residues. Trimming removed 3 bases at V and 6 bases at J, with 9 bases between. CDR3 bases: TGTGCCAGCAGTGACCAACCGGTTCAGCCCCAGCATTTT. The encoded protein is CASSDQPVQPQHF.

The chain joins TRBV19 to TRBJ1-5, with unresolved D. V lost 9 bases, J lost 3 bases, and 15 bases lay in between. This CDR3 has 14 residues. The germline V gene has CDR1 LNHDA and CDR2 SQIVND (reference sequence). The CDR3 coding sequence is TGTGCCAGCCGTTTAGCAACCCCCAATCAGCCCCAGCATTTT. Protein product: CASRLATPNQPQHF.

J is TRBJ2-6 and V is TRBV7-8; D perhaps matches TRBD1 (6 bases). CDR1 and CDR2 (germline): SGHVS, FQNEAQ. V was shortened by 4 bases and J by 2 bases, with 12 bases between the two germline ends. The CDR3 loop spans 16 amino acids. This CDR3 is CASSSGTFTGANVLTF. CDR3 nucleotide sequence: TGTGCCAGCAGCTCGGGGACATTTACTGGGGCCAACGTCCTGACTTTC.

Note on this clonotype: This CDR3 is missing its conserved last phenylalanine or tryptophan, likely due to a read error. The rearrangement uses TRBV7-9 and TRBJ1-2; TRBD1 aligns across 9 bases. The ends lost 5 bases at V and 1 base at J; junction bases unmatched: 5. Germline V gene sequence: CDR1 SEHNR, CDR2 FQNEAQ (reference sequence). The CDR3 runs 15 residues. The CDR3 region has the DNA TGTGCCAGCAGCGCTGGGGACAGGGTTAACTATGGCTACACCGTC. Translating gives CASSAGDRVNYGYTV.

This clonotype was picked up many times. The CDR3 DNA reads as TGTGCCAGCAGGGGACTAGCAGATACGCAGTATTTT. Translating it yields CASRGLADTQYF. This chain joins TRBV6-1 and TRBJ2-3; 8 positions agree with TRBD2. This CDR3 spans 12 amino acids. With 6 bases clipped from V and 4 bases from J, the junction kept 0 bases outside the gene matches. CDR1 and CDR2 from the germline V gene are MNHNS and SASEGT.

This clonotype came up many times. CDR3 region: CSATRTGGKTEAFF. In DNA, the CDR3 is TGCAGTGCTACTCGGACAGGGGGGAAGACTGAAGCTTTCTTT. This chain connects TRBV20-1 to TRBJ1-1; TRBD1 agrees at 10 bases. Germline CDR1 and CDR2: DFQATT and SNEGSKA (reference sequence). The CDR3 has 14 residues. J lost 5 bases, V lost 4 bases, and 7 bases had no gene match.

In its sample, this clonotype was seen many times. The chain employs TRBV7-8 and TRBJ2-7, with 7 nucleotides matching TRBD1. CDR3 length: 14 amino acids. CDR1 and CDR2 from the germline V gene are SGHVS and FQNEAQ. V lost 5 bases to trimming and J lost 2 bases; unmatched junction nucleotides: 6. DNA for the CDR3: TGTGCCAGCAGCCTGGACAGGTTCCCCTACGAGCAGTACTTC. It encodes CASSLDRFPYEQYF.

This clonotype was counted ten times or more. The chain links TRBV2 to TRBJ1-2; 12 positions match TRBD1. Germline CDR1 SNHLY, CDR2 FYNNEI. V trimming: 6 bases; J trimming: 4 bases; junction bases outside the gene matches: 9. The CDR3 totals 16 residues. The CDR3 loop reads CASRRDRGLSGYGYTF. The CDR3 DNA reads TGTGCCAGCAGGAGGGACAGGGGGCTTAGCGGCTATGGCTACACCTTC. The complete variable domain, with remaining parts taken from reference TRBV2 and TRBJ1-2, reads EPEVTQTPSHQVTQMGQEVILRCVPISNHLYFYWYRQILGQKVEFLVSFYNNEISEKSEIFDDQFSVERPDGSNFTLKIRSTKLEDSAMYFCASRRDRGLSGYGYTFGSGTRLTVV.

This chain links TRBV29-1 with TRBJ2-5, with TRBD1 matching 10 bases. The CDR3 has 14 amino acids. Losses at the gene ends were 2 bases for V and 5 bases for J; bases not matched to a gene: 5. The V gene's germline CDR1 is SQVTM and CDR2 ANQGSEA. The CDR3: CSVELAGQGETQYF. The CDR3 nucleotides read TGCAGCGTTGAACTTGCGGGACAGGGGGAGACCCAGTACTTC. Together with reference TRBV29-1 and TRBJ2-5, the CDR3 gives the full variable domain: SAVISQKPSRDICQRGTSLTIQCQVDSQVTMMFWYRQQPGQSLTLIATANQGSEATYESGFVIDKFPISRPNLTFSTLTVSNMSPEDSSIYLCSVELAGQGETQYFGPGTRLLVL.

The chain combines TRBV11-1 with TRBJ1-2; 10 nucleotides agree with TRBD1. The CDR3 has 18 residues. V lost 1 base and J lost 3; bases outside the gene matches: 11. CDR1 and CDR2 (germline): SGHAT, FQDESV (reference sequence). CDR3 nucleotides: TGTGCCAGCAGCTTAGTTTATGCCGGGACAGGGGAGGACTATGGCTACACCTTC. Protein sequence: CASSLVYAGTGEDYGYTF. The full variable domain, its missing parts supplied by reference TRBV11-1 and TRBJ1-2, is EAEVAQSPRYKITEKSQAVAFWCDPISGHATLYWYRQILGQGPELLVQFQDESVVDDSQLPKDRFSAERLKGVDSTLKIQPAELGDSAMYLCASSLVYAGTGEDYGYTFGSGTRLTVV.

This chain connects TRBV12-3 or TRBV12-4 to TRBJ1-6; the D is unclear. Between the trimmed V and J ends, which lost 3 bases and 9 bases, there was a span of 12 bases. The CDR3 is 14 residues long. Here the CDR3 DNA reads TGTGCCAGCAGTTTCCGGAGGAGTTCTTCACCCCTCCACTTT. Protein product: CASSFRRSSSPLHF.

This clonotype showed up many times. The V call is TRBV12-3 or TRBV12-4, the J call TRBJ2-7; the D is unclear. V lost 5 bases to trimming and J lost 1 base, with 9 bases between them. The CDR3 loop spans 13 amino acids. The CDR3 region is CASSPDRSYEQYF. Here the CDR3 DNA reads TGTGCCAGCAGTCCTGACCGGTCCTACGAGCAGTACTTC.

This clonotype came up many times. The chain uses TRBV12-3 or TRBV12-4 and TRBJ2-2; D ambiguous. V was pared by 3 bases and J by 5 bases, with 10 bases between. The CDR3 is made up of 14 amino acids. This CDR3 reads CASSFSSGTGELFF. In nucleotides, the CDR3 is TGTGCCAGCAGTTTCTCGTCCGGGACCGGGGAGCTGTTTTTT.